The rows below give T cell receptor beta chains drawn from one sample of a study of vaccination and CD4 T cells after COVID-19. TCRdb called the PCR reads again in MiXCR, with one record for every CDR3 protein. Of roughly 7,200 distinct CDR3 sequences detected, around two fifths appear once; the ten largest clones hold about two fifths. Antigen specificity for these receptors is unknown. Sequences were obtained from CD4+ T cells from blood, cultured in vitro. The origin of the receptors is a human donor in good health. Both conserved end residues are part of each CDR3. D genes are given only for firm matches. Size tells how often a clone was seen (once, few, many) or the class of an expanded clone, and some rows leave it out.

NA TRBJ2-7 TRBV27 NA CASSLSPRAAGRTEQYF TGTGCCAGCAGTTTATCTCCCCGGGCGGCAGGGAGAACGGAGCAGTACTTC
NA TRBJ1-2 TRBV10-2 few CASSAVGGEYGYTF TGCGCCAGCAGTGCCGTTGGGGGAGAATATGGCTACACCTTC
NA TRBJ1-1 TRBV6-5 NA CASSYRGNTEAFF TGTGCCAGCAGTTACCGGGGGAACACTGAAGCTTTCTTT
TRBD1 TRBJ1-5 TRBV20-1 NA CSATRDRGGYSNQPQHF TGCAGTGCTACCCGGGACAGGGGAGGGTATAGCAATCAGCCCCAGCATTTT
NA TRBJ1-6 TRBV30 NA CAWSPSNSPLHF TGTGCCTGGAGTCCTTCTAATTCACCCCTCCACTTT
TRBD1 TRBJ2-5 TRBV6-5 NA CASSYNSGGRETQYF TGTGCCAGCAGTTACAATTCAGGGGGCAGGGAGACCCAGTACTTC
NA TRBJ1-1 TRBV30 NA CAWGRNTEAFF TGTGCCTGGGGGAGGAACACTGAAGCTTTCTTT
NA TRBJ2-7 TRBV2 NA CACRRGKYEQYF TGTGCTTGTCGAAGGGGCAAGTACGAGCAGTACTTC
NA TRBJ1-2 TRBV2 NA CASRVRDYGYTF TGTGCCAGCAGGGTAAGGGACTATGGCTACACCTTC
TRBD1 TRBJ1-2 TRBV28 NA CASRATGDVSYGYTF TGTGCCAGCAGGGCAACAGGGGATGTAAGCTATGGCTACACCTTC
NA TRBJ1-5 TRBV20-1 few CSAGAGTSSTSNQPQHF TGCAGTGCGGGGGCAGGGACTTCCTCGACTAGCAATCAGCCCCAGCATTTT
TRBD2 TRBJ2-5 TRBV7-2 NA CASSLRASGGVQETQYF TGTGCCAGCAGCTTACGGGCTAGCGGGGGGGTCCAAGAGACCCAGTACTTC
TRBD2 TRBJ2-1 TRBV5-4 NA CASSPPTSGRANEQFF TGTGCCAGCAGCCCTCCGACTAGCGGGAGGGCCAATGAGCAGTTCTTC
TRBD2 TRBJ2-7 TRBV6-1 NA CASMSGISYEQYF TGTGCCAGCATGAGCGGGATAAGCTACGAGCAGTACTTC
NA TRBJ2-3 TRBV28 few CASSSMGGSGTDTQYF TGTGCCAGCAGCTCAATGGGGGGCAGCGGCACAGATACGCAGTATTTT
TRBD1 TRBJ1-2 TRBV7-9 NA CASSRQGRDYGYTF TGTGCCAGCAGCCGACAGGGACGAGACTATGGCTACACCTTC
NA TRBJ1-1 TRBV21-1 NA CASSNHPTGGRTEAFF TGTGCCAGCAGCAATCACCCAACAGGGGGCCGAACTGAAGCTTTCTTT
TRBD1 TRBJ2-3 TRBV6-1 NA CASSRRTGGTDTQYF TGTGCCAGCAGTCGAAGGACAGGGGGGACAGATACGCAGTATTTT
NA TRBJ2-2 TRBV20-1 NA CSAILVRTGELFF TGCAGTGCTATCCTAGTACGTACCGGGGAGCTGTTTTTT
NA TRBJ1-2 TRBV6-1 NA CASSIHGDNYGYTF TGTGCCAGCAGTATTCACGGAGATAACTATGGCTACACCTTC
TRBD2 TRBJ2-7 TRBV7-2 NA CASSSRFKLDPGGSYEQYF TGTGCCAGCAGCTCTCGGTTTAAACTGGACCCCGGGGGGTCCTACGAGCAGTACTTC
TRBD2 TRBJ2-7 TRBV20-1 NA CSARAIAGGPGEQYF TGCAGTGCTAGGGCAATAGCGGGAGGGCCGGGAGAGCAGTACTTC
NA TRBJ1-6 TRBV20-1 few CSARGQDGKSPLHF TGCAGTGCTAGGGGGCAGGACGGAAAATCACCCCTCCACTTT
NA TRBJ1-3 TRBV7-2 few CASSRDSSSGNTIYF TGTGCCAGCAGCCGAGACAGTAGCTCTGGAAACACCATATATTTT
NA TRBJ1-1 TRBV19 once CASSIPAPGNTEAFF TGTGCCAGTAGTATCCCCGCTCCAGGGAACACTGAAGCTTTCTTT
NA TRBJ2-5 TRBV14 NA CASSQFQGMETQYF TGTGCCAGCAGCCAATTTCAAGGGATGGAGACCCAGTACTTC